This T cell receptor beta chain was found in a study of shared clonotypes between healthy human individuals. Whole-study context: A couple of women and a few men aged 18 to 49 served as donors.

Genomic DNA (from each subset) was split evenly across several immunoSEQ plates. Produced via immunoSEQ multiplex PCR; TCRdb's table is partial and in-frame only. Of roughly 2,300,000 clones listed, 85% to 95% are singletons. Findings and caveats of the study: Generation probabilities of non-shared clonotypes were lower (relative to those shared by all four donors).

The sample holds one count of this clone. The antigen is not known. Donors included only healthy HIV-negative adults lacking recent acute infections or vaccinations. V trimming: 4 bases; J trimming: 5 bases; junction bases outside the gene matches: 0. Germline lookup yields CDR1 MNHNY and CDR2 SVGAGI (reference sequence). The CDR3 runs 13 residues. Material for sequencing was naive CD4+ T cells from PBMCs. Subset here: CD45RA+ positively selected. The sequence was collected from a man aged 18 to 30 in good health. Some clones in this sample may be carry-over from other donors' samples. The chain links TRBV6-6 to TRBJ2-2; 8 positions match TRBD1. The CDR3 coding sequence is TGTGCCAGCAGTTGGGACAGGACCGGGGAGCTGTTTTTT. Its protein is CASSWDRTGELFF.